The 13 T cell receptor beta chains listed next were all sequenced from one sample in a study of T cells in Graves' hyperthyroidism and ophthalmopathy. From RNA transcripts, TCR beta CDR3 regions were amplified. During a first-round RT-PCR of the TCR CDR3, the HTBI primer set was used. TCRdb recomputed calls from the multiplex PCR reads with MiXCR, one row per CDR3 protein. The data show some 460,000 distinct CDR3 sequences, 15% to 18% seen once. Input material: blood. These receptors originate from a woman aged 18-30 years with Graves' hyperthyroidism.

This clonotype was counted at least ten times. CDR3 nucleotide sequence: TGTGCCAGCAGCAGAGGTGTCAGGAGCGTGGGATATGGCTACACCTTC. Translated, it gives CASSRGVRSVGYGYTF. The V and J genes are TRBV6-1 and TRBJ1-2, with D unresolved. The germline V gene has CDR1 MNHNS and CDR2 SASEGT. The V end was cut by 6 bases, the J end by 5 bases, with 22 bases between. This CDR3 is 16 amino acids long.

There are many counts of this clonotype. V usage is TRBV27 and J usage is TRBJ2-5; TRBD1 is a possible D gene (6 bases). V lost 5 bases and J 1 base, leaving 20 bases between the germline ends. The germline gives CDR1 MNHEY, CDR2 SMNVEV (reference sequence). The CDR3 is 17 amino acids. CDR3 nucleotide sequence: TGTGCCAGCAGTGCCCGAACGGGACACCAAGTCCAAGAGACCCAGTACTTC. Protein sequence: CASSARTGHQVQETQYF.

The table lists this clonotype with many counts. The V call is TRBV2, the J call TRBJ1-1; D is perhaps TRBD1 (5 bases). Trimming removed 11 bases from V and 3 bases from J, with 19 bases in between. The V gene's germline CDR1 is SNHLY and CDR2 FYNNEI. The CDR3 is 14 amino acids. CDR3 bases: TGTGCCTGCCGAGGGAGGCAGGGAGACACTGAAGCTTTCTTT. Protein: CACRGRQGDTEAFF.

This clonotype was observed at least ten times. This chain joins TRBV9 and TRBJ1-1; D gene uncertain. This CDR3 has 14 amino acids. Trimming removed 0 bases at V and 2 bases at J, with 8 bases between. The germline V gene has CDR1 SGDLS and CDR2 YYNGEE. The CDR3 loop is CASSVVEVNTEAFF. DNA of the CDR3: TGTGCCAGCAGCGTAGTGGAAGTTAACACTGAAGCTTTCTTT.

This clonotype appeared a few times. The chain employs TRBV28 and TRBJ2-1; D might be TRBD2 (7 bases). V lost 3 bases and J lost 7, with 19 bases in between. There are 16 residues in the CDR3. Germline V gives CDR1 MDHEN, CDR2 SYDVKM. CDR3 in DNA: TGTGCCAGCAGTTTGAGGGGGAGGCCCGGGGGGAATGAGCAGTTCTTC. Translated, it gives CASSLRGRPGGNEQFF. Full variable domain (outside the CDR3, taken from reference TRBV28 and TRBJ2-1): DVKVTQSSRYLVKRTGEKVFLECVQDMDHENMFWYRQDPGLGLRLIYFSYDVKMKEKGDIPEGYSVSREKKERFSLILESASTNQTSMYLCASSLRGRPGGNEQFFGPGTRLTVL.

In its sample, this clonotype was seen many times. V usage is TRBV7-2 and J usage is TRBJ1-5; D not resolved. Germline CDR1 is SGHTA and CDR2 is FQGNSA. Trimming stripped 2 bases from V and 3 bases from J, with 8 bases between. The CDR3 runs to 14 residues. The DNA of the CDR3 is TGTGCCAGCAGCTTATCGAGGGCCAATCAGCCCCAGCATTTT. Protein: CASSLSRANQPQHF.

At least ten counts were recorded for this clonotype. The chain has TRBV14 and TRBJ1-6; D is ambiguous. The germline gives CDR1 SGHDN, CDR2 FVKESK. The CDR3 spans 13 residues. V gave up 0 bases and J gave up 6 bases, with 3 bases separating them. CDR3 amino acids: CASSQEVNSPLHF. DNA for the CDR3: TGTGCCAGCAGCCAAGAAGTTAATTCACCCCTCCACTTT.

The chain joins TRBV4-1 to TRBJ2-6; D assignment may be TRBD1 or TRBD2 (5 bases each). Germline V gives CDR1 MGHRA, CDR2 YSYEKL. The CDR3 extends over 14 amino acids. V was pared by 6 bases and J by 0 bases, with 6 bases between. The CDR3 reads CASRGVSGANVLTF. CDR3 in DNA: TGCGCCAGCAGGGGGGTCTCTGGGGCCAACGTCCTGACTTTC.

This sequence joins TRBV11-2 and TRBJ2-5, with TRBD2 matching 8 bases. The trim removed 5 bases at V and 5 bases at J, leaving 10 bases unmatched. Germline V gene data show CDR1 as SGHAT and CDR2 as FQNNGV. The CDR3 spans 15 residues. The CDR3 DNA is TGTGCCAGCAGCCCCGGGGCTAGCGGGTCCGAGACCCAGTACTTC. The encoded protein is CASSPGASGSETQYF.

This clonotype was counted a few times. The chain is built from TRBV20-1 and TRBJ1-2, with D unclear. CDR1 is DFQATT and CDR2 is SNEGSKA in the germline V gene (reference sequence). The germline V and J ends were trimmed by 3 bases and 1 base, with 6 bases remaining between them. CDR3 length: 12 residues. The chain's CDR3 is CSASRGNYGYTF. The CDR3 region has the DNA TGCAGTGCTAGTCGGGGTAACTATGGCTACACCTTC.

This clonotype has at least ten counts. The V gene is TRBV28, the J gene TRBJ2-7, with 10 nucleotides matching TRBD1. Per germline, CDR1 MDHEN and CDR2 SYDVKM. The CDR3 totals 16 residues. J was trimmed by 3 bases and V by 4 bases; bases with no gene match: 9. CDR3 sequence reads: CASSSTGTGADYEQYF. The DNA of the CDR3 is TGTGCCAGCAGTTCCACCGGGACAGGGGCAGACTACGAGCAGTACTTC.

This chain links TRBV18 with TRBJ2-3; D possibly uses TRBD1 or TRBD2 (6 bases each). Germline loops: CDR1 KGHSH, CDR2 LQKENI. The V and J ends lost 3 bases and 2 bases respectively, with 12 bases between them. The CDR3 contains 15 residues. Here the CDR3 DNA reads TGTGCCAGCTCACCTGTGGGGGGCTTCACAGATACGCAGTATTTT. Translating it yields CASSPVGGFTDTQYF.

The V and J genes are TRBV20-1 and TRBJ2-3; TRBD2 matches at 8 bases. The ends lost 2 bases at V and 0 bases at J; junction bases unmatched: 1. The germline CDR1 and CDR2 sequences are DFQATT and SNEGSKA (reference sequence). The CDR3 spans 14 residues. The CDR3 coding sequence is TGCAGTGCTAGAACTAGCGGAAGCACAGATACGCAGTATTTT. Translating gives CSARTSGSTDTQYF.